This T cell receptor beta chain was captured by sequencing in a study of brain T cells in children with intractable seizures (dated by TCRdb to about 2021). In terms of the full investigation: Resected brain tissue from about 53 pediatric epilepsy surgery cases was initially screened for immune gene transcripts with a NanoString immunology panel. Of the 12 selected surgery cases, pre-surgery blood was also sequenced for eight, so four had brain tissue only.

General conclusions and limits of the study: Because pre- and post-surgery blood were sequenced to different depths, clones absent from the pre-surgery sample may reflect undersampling. Viral specificity was inferred solely from CDR3 sequence similarity, and the HCMV serostatus of the patients was not known.

Concerning this clone: Its antigen is currently not known. Per-base qualities were not stored, and no clone one base away is much larger.

The immunoSEQ assay was used to generate TCR beta chain sequences from genomic DNA. The authors' pipeline ran thus. Any CDR3 sequence that did not begin with the conserved framework cysteine at position 104 was removed by hand. To get clonality, the normalized Shannon's Diversity Index was subtracted from one, giving values from 0 (maximal diversity) to 1 (oligoclonal). Chi-squared comparison-of-proportions tests assessed whether the same CDR3 differed in frequency between samples, such as brain versus blood. Public clonotypes were found by searching immuneACCESS, and the VDJdb browser was used to assess similarity to known antiviral clonotypes. This is the immuneACCESS table as TCRdb keeps it, with only in-frame sequences that have V and J called. A part of the clones is gone; compared with another copy, unresolved V genes explain less than half, and the rest is unexplained. V, J and clone size reflect that table, while D and trimming were determined from the DNA. This sample is represented by about 120,000 clones; roughly 92% of them were singletons. The ten largest clones add up to 3.8% of the sample.

Reading the label with the study, this specimen's time point is: resected brain tissue, or blood drawn just prior to surgery. Surgery cases with the highest brain T cell transcript signatures were selected for TCR beta chain sequencing of brain tissue and, where available, blood. Before surgery, the patients had been given at least one anti-epileptic drug. TCR-sequenced patients were children with drug-resistant epilepsy due to tuberous sclerosis complex, focal cortical dysplasia, Rasmussen encephalitis or hemimegalencephaly. Blood samples were collected immediately before the epilepsy surgery. Bulk genomic DNA was extracted from unsorted brain tissue and whole blood with the Monarch genomic DNA purification kit. The CDR3 runs 15 residues from the cysteine to the phenylalanine. The DNA shown is the 45-base CDR3, in frame from base 1. CDR1 and CDR2 were assigned from the germline V gene (reference sequence) as PRHDT and FYEKMQ. V is shortened by 0 bases, J by 2 bases, and the region joining them spans 10 bases.

The chain was built from TRBV13 and TRBJ2-5; the D gene lacks a confident call. The clonotype originates from a boy in the first two years of life with hemimegalencephaly and intractable seizures. This sample comprised peripheral blood, obtained at surgery. The CDR3 is CASSLGVGPQETQYF. The nucleotides are TGTGCCAGCAGCTTAGGGGTAGGCCCGCAAGAGACCCAGTACTTC. The CDR3, completed at both ends by the reference TRBV13 and TRBJ2-5 genes, gives the full variable domain AAGVIQSPRHLIKEKRETATLKCYPIPRHDTVYWYQQGPGQDPQFLISFYEKMQSDKGSIPDRFSAQQFSDYHSELNMSSLELGDSALYFCASSLGVGPQETQYFGPGTRLLVL.